The 20 T cell receptor beta chains below all came from one sample that was sequenced in a study of CXCR3-negative and CXCR3-positive naive CD8 T cells. Study results and limitations: The TRB CDR3s that CXCR3-positive naive cells carried were more hydrophobic than those of CXCR3-negative naive cells.

TRB cDNA was prepared as libraries by UMI-labeled 5' RACE. One entry per CDR3 protein, without DNA, is what TCRdb gives after re-calling the 5' RACE reads. The sample table includes some 120,000 distinct CDR3 sequences. No antigen is known for these receptors. The sample was naive CXCR3+ CD8+ T cells from blood. Subset specified: CD45RO-CCR7+CD27+CD95- naive CD8+ T cells expressing CXCR3 (TNR3+). The receptors come from a human donor in good health. Some clones in this sample may be carry-over from other donors' samples.

V is TRBV27 and J is TRBJ1-5; TCRdb indicates TRBD1, and absent DNA this call remains unverified. The CDR3 extends over 16 amino acids. The germline V gene has CDR1 MNHEY and CDR2 SMNVEV (reference sequence). The CDR3 spells CASRLHRGGSNQPQHF.

V usage is TRBV7-9 and J usage is TRBJ2-1; the D gene TCRdb calls, TRBD2, cannot be checked with no DNA. Germline loops: CDR1 SEHNR, CDR2 FQNEAQ (reference sequence). The CDR3 runs to 12 residues. CDR3 protein: CASSPDLREQFF.

V is TRBV29-1 and J is TRBJ2-7; TCRdb's assignment of TRBD1 cannot be checked, as there is no DNA. Germline loops: CDR1 SQVTM, CDR2 ANQGSEA. This CDR3 contains 14 residues. The CDR3 sequence is CSVEEDNVPDEQYF.

The chain uses TRBV6-5 and TRBJ2-1; TCRdb selects TRBD1, and the lack of DNA leaves this call unchecked. Germline-derived CDR1 and CDR2 are MNHEY and SVGAGI. There are 13 residues in the CDR3. The CDR3 loop is CASGTVALNEQFF.

The rearrangement links TRBV4-1 to TRBJ2-5; with no DNA, the TCRdb D assignment of TRBD2 cannot be verified. The length of the CDR3 is 17 residues. Germline values: CDR1 MGHRA, CDR2 YSYEKL. Here the CDR3 reads CASSQVPGLPSEETQYF.

The rearrangement uses TRBV6-6 and TRBJ2-7. Germline V CDR1 and CDR2: MNHNY, SVGAGI (reference sequence). The CDR3 has 11 residues. CDR3 sequence reads: CAGGTRTEQYF.

This chain uses TRBV27 with TRBJ1-6; TCRdb's D call, TRBD1, is unchecked because there is no DNA. Germline CDR1 reads MNHEY; CDR2 reads SMNVEV (reference sequence). The CDR3 contains 16 residues. CDR3 sequence reads: CASSFGGFSYNSPLHF.

This sequence joins TRBV7-9 and TRBJ1-2. Germline CDR1 and CDR2: SEHNR and FQNEAQ (reference sequence). This CDR3 contains 12 residues. This CDR3 reads CASSLGRIGYTF.

This chain uses TRBV7-9 with TRBJ2-7. CDR1 is SEHNR, CDR2 FQNEAQ, per germline (reference sequence). The CDR3 consists of 12 residues. This chain's CDR3 is CASSFFPYEQYF.

V and J are TRBV27 and TRBJ2-7; TCRdb's assignment of TRBD2 cannot be checked, as there is no DNA. This CDR3 has 16 residues. Germline CDR1 is MNHEY and CDR2 is SMNVEV (reference sequence). The chain's CDR3 is CASSWGGLAATYEQYF.

The V gene is TRBV21-1, the J gene TRBJ2-7; no DNA is available, so the TRBD2 call from TCRdb remains unchecked. TRBV21-1 is a pseudogene locus. The CDR3 has 15 residues. The CDR3 loop reads CASSKVGRGGYEQYF.

The chain combines TRBV5-4 with TRBJ2-2; TCRdb's D call, TRBD2, is unchecked because there is no DNA. Per germline, CDR1 SGHNT and CDR2 YYREEE (reference sequence). The CDR3 is 17 residues long. Here the CDR3 reads CASSLGSGGLHTGELFF.

The V gene is TRBV15, the J gene TRBJ2-3; TCRdb's assignment of TRBD1 cannot be checked, as there is no DNA. Germline V gene data show CDR1 as LNHNV and CDR2 as YYDKDF (reference sequence). CDR3 length equals 13 residues. The CDR3 loop is CATKDRGTITQYF.

This chain joins TRBV27 and TRBJ2-3; TCRdb's D gene call, TRBD2, goes unchecked for lack of DNA. Germline CDR1 reads MNHEY; CDR2 reads SMNVEV (reference sequence). The CDR3 runs 14 residues. The CDR3 is CASSLTRWTDTQYF.

This chain uses TRBV10-3 with TRBJ2-1; the D gene TCRdb calls, TRBD1, cannot be checked with no DNA. Germline CDR1 is ENHRY and CDR2 is SYGVKD. CDR3 length: 15 residues. CDR3 in amino acids: CAISESVPGRNEQFF.

The chain joins TRBV29-1 to TRBJ2-1; checking the TCRdb D call of TRBD1 is not possible without DNA. The V gene's germline CDR1 is SQVTM and CDR2 ANQGSEA. The CDR3 totals 12 residues. CDR3 amino acids: CSVGGGDNEQFF.

This sequence joins TRBV7-8 and TRBJ2-1; absent DNA, TCRdb's TRBD2 call cannot be checked. Germline V CDR1 and CDR2: SGHVS, FQNEAQ. This CDR3 spans 14 amino acids. The CDR3 is CASSLPGAQNEQFF.

The gene calls are TRBV29-1 and TRBJ1-2; TCRdb calls TRBD1, which cannot be checked without DNA. The CDR3 covers 17 residues. Germline CDR1 is SQVTM and CDR2 is ANQGSEA. CDR3 sequence reads: CSVEEAGTGGAEYGYTF.

The chain combines TRBV5-6 with TRBJ2-5; TCRdb names TRBD1, which stays unverified in the absence of DNA. This CDR3 contains 14 residues. CDR1 is SGHDT, CDR2 YYEEEE, per germline. CDR3 sequence: CASSDGQIQETQYF. Combining the CDR3 with reference TRBV5-6 and TRBJ2-5 gives the whole variable domain DAGVTQSPTHLIKTRGQQVTLRCSPKSGHDTVSWYQQALGQGPQFIFQYYEEEERQRGNFPDRFSGHQFPNYSSELNVNALLLGDSALYLCASSDGQIQETQYFGPGTRLLVL.

The chain joins TRBV11-2 to TRBJ1-1; TCRdb's D gene call, TRBD1, goes unchecked for lack of DNA. CDR3 size: 16 residues. In germline, CDR1 is SGHAT, CDR2 FQNNGV. The CDR3 reads CASSLDIQGLFTEAFF.